This T cell receptor (beta chain) was obtained from a study of OX40 agonist ivuxolimab in advanced cancers. For the study at large: Ivuxolimab, an antibody acting as an agonist of OX40 (CD134), was used to treat patients. Participants could have had prior anti-PD-1, anti-PD-L1 or anti-CTLA-4 therapy, and around 40% had some. Overall study findings and caveats: Antigen targets of the expanded peripheral T cells went undetermined.

As for this clone: Its antigen is still unknown.

This CDR3 has 16 residues. Looked up from germline, CDR1 is SGHVS and CDR2 is FQNEAQ. With 4 bases clipped from V and 0 bases from J, the junction kept 6 bases outside the gene matches. TCRdb keeps only in-frame clones here, not all; method: immunoSEQ multiplex PCR. The table shows approximately 59,000 clones, with nearly 85% occurring only once. This material consisted of CD4+ or CD8+ T cells sorted from blood, taken in a trial of the OX40 agonist ivuxolimab. The receptor was isolated from an adult with an advanced solid tumor such as melanoma, head and neck, liver or kidney cancer. The chain carries TRBV7-8 and TRBJ2-1; 7 bases match TRBD1. The CDR3 protein is CASSSLTGTSYNEQFF. The CDR3 nucleotides read TGTGCCAGCAGCTCACTGACAGGGACCTCCTACAATGAGCAGTTCTTC. The full variable domain, with the rest looked up from reference TRBV7-8 and TRBJ2-1, is GAGVSQSPRYKVAKRGQDVALRCDPISGHVSLFWYQQALGQGPEFLTYFQNEAQLDKSGLPSDRFFAERPEGSVSTLKIQRTQQEDSAVYLCASSSLTGTSYNEQFFGPGTRLTVL.